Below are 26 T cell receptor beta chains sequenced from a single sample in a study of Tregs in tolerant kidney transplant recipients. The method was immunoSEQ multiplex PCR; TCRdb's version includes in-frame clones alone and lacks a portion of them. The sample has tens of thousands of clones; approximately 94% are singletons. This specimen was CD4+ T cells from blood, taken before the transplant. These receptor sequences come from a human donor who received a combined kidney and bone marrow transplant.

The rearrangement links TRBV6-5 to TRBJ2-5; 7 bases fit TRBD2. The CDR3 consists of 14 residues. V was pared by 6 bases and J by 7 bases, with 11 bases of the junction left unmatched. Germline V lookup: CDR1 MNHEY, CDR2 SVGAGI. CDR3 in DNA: TGTGCCAGCAGCCGGACGGGAGGTTGGGGGACCCAGTACTTC. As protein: CASSRTGGWGTQYF.

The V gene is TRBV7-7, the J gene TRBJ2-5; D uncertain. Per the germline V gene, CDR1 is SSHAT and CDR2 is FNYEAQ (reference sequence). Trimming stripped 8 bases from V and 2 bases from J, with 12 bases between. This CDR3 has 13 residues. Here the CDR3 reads CASGNQLQETQYF. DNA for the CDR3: TGTGCCAGCGGCAACCAGTTACAAGAGACCCAGTACTTC.

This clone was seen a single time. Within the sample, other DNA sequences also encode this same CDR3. CDR3 nucleotides: TGTGCCAGCAGTCTAGACAGATATAATTCACCCCTCCACTTT. Protein product: CASSLDRYNSPLHF. V is TRBV5-6 and J is TRBJ1-6; tentative D call: TRBD1 (5 bases). The CDR3 runs to 14 residues. Germline V lookup: CDR1 SGHDT, CDR2 YYEEEE. V gave up 5 bases and J gave up 4 bases, with 10 bases separating them.

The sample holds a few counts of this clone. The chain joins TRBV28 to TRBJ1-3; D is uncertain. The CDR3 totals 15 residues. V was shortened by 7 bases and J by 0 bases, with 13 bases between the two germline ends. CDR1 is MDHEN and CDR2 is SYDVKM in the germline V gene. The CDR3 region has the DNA TGTGCCAGCATAGTGGCGGGAGGCTCTGGAAACACCATATATTTT. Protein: CASIVAGGSGNTIYF.

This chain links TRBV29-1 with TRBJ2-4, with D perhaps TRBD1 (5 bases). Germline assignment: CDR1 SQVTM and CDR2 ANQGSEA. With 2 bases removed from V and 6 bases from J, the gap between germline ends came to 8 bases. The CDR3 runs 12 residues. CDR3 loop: CSVESQGNIQYF. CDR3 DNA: TGCAGCGTTGAAAGTCAGGGAAACATTCAGTACTTC.

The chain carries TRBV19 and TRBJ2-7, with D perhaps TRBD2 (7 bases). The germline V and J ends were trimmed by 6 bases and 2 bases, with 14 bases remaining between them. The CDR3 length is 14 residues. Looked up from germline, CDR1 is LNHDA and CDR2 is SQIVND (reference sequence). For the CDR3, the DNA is TGTGCCAGTAGCCGGGGGGACACAACCTACGAGCAGTACTTC. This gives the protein CASSRGDTTYEQYF.

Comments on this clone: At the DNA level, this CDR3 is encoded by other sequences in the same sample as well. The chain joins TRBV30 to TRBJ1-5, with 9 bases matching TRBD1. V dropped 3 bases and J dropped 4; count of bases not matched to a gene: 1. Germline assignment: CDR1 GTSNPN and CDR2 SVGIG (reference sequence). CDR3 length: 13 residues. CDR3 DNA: TGTGCCTGGAGCGGACAGGGGAATCAGCCCCAGCATTTT. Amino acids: CAWSGQGNQPQHF.

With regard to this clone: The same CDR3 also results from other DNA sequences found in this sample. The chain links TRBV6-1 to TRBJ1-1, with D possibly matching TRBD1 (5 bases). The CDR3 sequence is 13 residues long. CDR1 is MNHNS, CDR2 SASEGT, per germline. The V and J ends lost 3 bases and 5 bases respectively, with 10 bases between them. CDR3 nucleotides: TGTGCCAGCAGTGAGGGGCGAGGAACTGAAGCTTTCTTT. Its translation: CASSEGRGTEAFF.

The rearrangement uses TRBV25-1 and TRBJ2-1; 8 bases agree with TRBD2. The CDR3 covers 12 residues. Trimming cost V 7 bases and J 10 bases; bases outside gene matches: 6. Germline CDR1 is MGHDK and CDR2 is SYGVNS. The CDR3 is CASNLLAGEQFF. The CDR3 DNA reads TGTGCCAGCAACCTATTAGCGGGGGAGCAGTTCTTC.

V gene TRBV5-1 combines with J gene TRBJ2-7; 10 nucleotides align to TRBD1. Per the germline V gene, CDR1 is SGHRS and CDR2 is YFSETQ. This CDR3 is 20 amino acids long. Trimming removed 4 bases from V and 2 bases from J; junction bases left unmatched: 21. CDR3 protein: CASSHPARQGALLGTYEQYF. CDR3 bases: TGCGCCAGCAGCCATCCCGCTCGACAGGGGGCCTTACTTGGGACCTACGAGCAGTACTTC.

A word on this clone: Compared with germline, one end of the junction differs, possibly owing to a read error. The CDR3 coding sequence is TGCAGCGTGGAAGGGGGTAGCGGGAGGGGTACCGGGGAGCTGTTTTTT. Protein sequence: CSVEGGSGRGTGELFF. The chain carries TRBV29-1 and TRBJ2-2; 11 nucleotides agree with TRBD2. The CDR3 consists of 16 residues. Germline loops: CDR1 SQVTM, CDR2 ANQGSEA.

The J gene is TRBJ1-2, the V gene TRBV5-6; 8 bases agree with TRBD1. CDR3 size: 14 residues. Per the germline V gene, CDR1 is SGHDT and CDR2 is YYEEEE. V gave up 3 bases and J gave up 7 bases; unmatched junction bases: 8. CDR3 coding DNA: TGTGCCAGCAGCTCCCCAGGGGGCGCGTCTGGCTACACCTTC. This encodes CASSSPGGASGYTF. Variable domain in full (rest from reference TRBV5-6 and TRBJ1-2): DAGVTQSPTHLIKTRGQQVTLRCSPKSGHDTVSWYQQALGQGPQFIFQYYEEEERQRGNFPDRFSGHQFPNYSSELNVNALLLGDSALYLCASSSPGGASGYTFGSGTRLTVV.

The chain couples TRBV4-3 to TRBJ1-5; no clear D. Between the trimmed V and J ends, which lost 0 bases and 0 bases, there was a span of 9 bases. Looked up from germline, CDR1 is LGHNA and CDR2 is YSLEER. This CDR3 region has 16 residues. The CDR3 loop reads CASSQDRRYSNQPQHF. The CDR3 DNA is TGCGCCAGCAGCCAAGATCGCAGGTATAGCAATCAGCCCCAGCATTTT.

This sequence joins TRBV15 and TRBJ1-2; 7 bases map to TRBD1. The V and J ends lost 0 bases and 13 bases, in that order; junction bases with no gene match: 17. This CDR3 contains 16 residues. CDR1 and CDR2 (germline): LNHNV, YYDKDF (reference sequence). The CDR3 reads CATSRDKSTGSRGCTF. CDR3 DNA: TGTGCCACCAGCAGAGATAAATCGACAGGGAGCAGAGGATGCACCTTC.

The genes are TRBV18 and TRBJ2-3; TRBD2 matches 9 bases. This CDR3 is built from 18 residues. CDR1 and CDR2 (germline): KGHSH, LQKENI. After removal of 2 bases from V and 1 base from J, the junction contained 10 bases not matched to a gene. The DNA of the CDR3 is TGTGCCAGCTCACCATTGGCGGGGGGGTATGGTCGCACAGATACGCAGTATTTT. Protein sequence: CASSPLAGGYGRTDTQYF.

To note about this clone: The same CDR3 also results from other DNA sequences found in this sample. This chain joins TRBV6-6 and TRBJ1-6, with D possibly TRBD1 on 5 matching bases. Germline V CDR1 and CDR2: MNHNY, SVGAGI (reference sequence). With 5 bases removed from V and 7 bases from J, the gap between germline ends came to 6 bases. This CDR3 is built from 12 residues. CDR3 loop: CASSRGNSPLHF. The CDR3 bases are TGTGCCAGCAGTCGGGGGAATTCACCCCTCCACTTT.

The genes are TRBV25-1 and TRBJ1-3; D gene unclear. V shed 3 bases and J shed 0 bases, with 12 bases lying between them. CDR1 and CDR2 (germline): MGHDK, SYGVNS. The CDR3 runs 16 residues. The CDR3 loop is CASSDLTTSSGNTIYF. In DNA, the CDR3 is TGTGCCAGCAGTGACCTGACAACAAGCTCTGGAAACACCATATATTTT.

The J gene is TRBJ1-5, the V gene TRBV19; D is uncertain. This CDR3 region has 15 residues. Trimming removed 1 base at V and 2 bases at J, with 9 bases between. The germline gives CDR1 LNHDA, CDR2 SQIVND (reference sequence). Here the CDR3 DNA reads TGTGCCAGTAGTATAGGTTCCGTAGGCAATCAGCCCCAGCATTTT. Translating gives CASSIGSVGNQPQHF.

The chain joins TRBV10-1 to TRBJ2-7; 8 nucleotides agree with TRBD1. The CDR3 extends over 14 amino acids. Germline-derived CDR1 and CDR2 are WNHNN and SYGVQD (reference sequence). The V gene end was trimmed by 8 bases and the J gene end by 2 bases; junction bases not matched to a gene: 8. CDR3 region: CASLPDRAPYEQYF. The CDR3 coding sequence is TGCGCCAGCCTACCGGACAGGGCCCCCTACGAGCAGTACTTC.

The CDR3 sequence is CASSFPPGSYEQYF. The CDR3 DNA follows: TGTGCCAGCAGCTTTCCCCCAGGGTCCTACGAGCAGTACTTC. V is TRBV5-6 and J is TRBJ2-5, with D maybe TRBD1 (5 bases). The J call may not be correct, given that the DNA end is closer to TRBJ2-7. The CDR3 is 14 residues long. CDR1 and CDR2 from the germline V gene are SGHDT and YYEEEE.

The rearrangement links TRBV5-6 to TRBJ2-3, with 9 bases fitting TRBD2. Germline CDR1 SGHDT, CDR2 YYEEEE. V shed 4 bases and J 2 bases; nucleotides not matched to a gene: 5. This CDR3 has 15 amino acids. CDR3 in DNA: TGTGCCAGCAGCCCCGGGACTAGCCCCACAGATACGCAGTATTTT. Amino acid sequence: CASSPGTSPTDTQYF.

CDR3 bases: TGTGCCAGTATCAAAAAAAGACAGGGGGCCCATGCAACTAATGAAAAACTGTTTTTT. Amino acids: CASIKKRQGAHATNEKLFF. The chain links TRBV19 to TRBJ1-4; TRBD1 agrees at 10 bases. V was pared by 7 bases and J by 0 bases, with 14 bases of the junction left unmatched. CDR1 is LNHDA and CDR2 is SQIVND in the germline V gene (reference sequence). The CDR3 extends over 19 amino acids.

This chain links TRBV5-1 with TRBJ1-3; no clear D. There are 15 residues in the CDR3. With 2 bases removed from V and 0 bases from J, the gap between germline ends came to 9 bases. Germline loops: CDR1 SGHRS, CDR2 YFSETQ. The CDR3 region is CASSLEFNSGNTIYF. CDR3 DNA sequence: TGCGCCAGCAGCTTAGAGTTTAACTCTGGAAACACCATATATTTT.

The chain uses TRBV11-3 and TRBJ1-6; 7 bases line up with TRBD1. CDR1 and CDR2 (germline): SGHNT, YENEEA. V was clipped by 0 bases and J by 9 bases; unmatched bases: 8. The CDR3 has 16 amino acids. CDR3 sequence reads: CASSLDGQAWSSPLHF. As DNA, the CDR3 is TGTGCCAGCAGCTTAGACGGACAGGCCTGGAGTTCACCCCTCCACTTT.

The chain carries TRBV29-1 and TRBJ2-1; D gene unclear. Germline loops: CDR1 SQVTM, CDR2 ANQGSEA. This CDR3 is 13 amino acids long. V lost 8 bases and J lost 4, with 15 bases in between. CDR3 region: CSLSASGYNEQFF. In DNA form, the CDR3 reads TGCAGCCTGAGTGCTTCGGGTTACAATGAGCAGTTCTTC.

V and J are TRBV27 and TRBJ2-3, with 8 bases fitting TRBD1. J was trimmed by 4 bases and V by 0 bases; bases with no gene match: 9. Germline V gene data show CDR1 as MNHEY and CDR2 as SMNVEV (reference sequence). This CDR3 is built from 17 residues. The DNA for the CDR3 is TGTGCCAGCAGTTTATCTTTCGGGCAGGGGGCACCAGATACGCAGTATTTT. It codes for CASSLSFGQGAPDTQYF.